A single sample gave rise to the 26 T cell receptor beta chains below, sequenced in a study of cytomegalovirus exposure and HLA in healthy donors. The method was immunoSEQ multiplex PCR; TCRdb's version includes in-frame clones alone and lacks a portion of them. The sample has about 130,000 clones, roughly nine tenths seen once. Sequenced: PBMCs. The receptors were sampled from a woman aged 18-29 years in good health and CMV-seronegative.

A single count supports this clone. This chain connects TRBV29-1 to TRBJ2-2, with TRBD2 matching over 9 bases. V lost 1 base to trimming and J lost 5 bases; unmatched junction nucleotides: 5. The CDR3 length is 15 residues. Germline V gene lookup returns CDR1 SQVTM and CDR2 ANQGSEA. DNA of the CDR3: TGCAGCGTTGAAGGGGGACTAGCCGGAACCGGGGAGCTGTTTTTT. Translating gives CSVEGGLAGTGELFF.

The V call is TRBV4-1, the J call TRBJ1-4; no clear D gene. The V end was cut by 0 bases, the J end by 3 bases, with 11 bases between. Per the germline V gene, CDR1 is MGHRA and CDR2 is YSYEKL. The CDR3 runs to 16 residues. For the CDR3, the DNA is TGCGCCAGCAGCCAAGATGGGTCCGGGGCTAATGAAAAACTGTTTTTT. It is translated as CASSQDGSGANEKLFF.

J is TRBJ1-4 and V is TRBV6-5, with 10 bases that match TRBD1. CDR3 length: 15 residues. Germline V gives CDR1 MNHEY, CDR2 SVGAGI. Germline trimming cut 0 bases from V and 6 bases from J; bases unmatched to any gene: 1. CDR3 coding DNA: TGTGCCAGCAGTTACTCCGGGACAGGGGATGAAAAACTGTTTTTT. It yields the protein CASSYSGTGDEKLFF.

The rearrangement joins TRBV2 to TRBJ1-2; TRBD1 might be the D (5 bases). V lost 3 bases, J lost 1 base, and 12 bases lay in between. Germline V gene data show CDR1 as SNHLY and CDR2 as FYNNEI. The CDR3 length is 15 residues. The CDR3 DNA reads TGTGCCAGCAGTGAGGGGCGGAGCTTTAACTATGGCTACACCTTC. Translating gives CASSEGRSFNYGYTF.

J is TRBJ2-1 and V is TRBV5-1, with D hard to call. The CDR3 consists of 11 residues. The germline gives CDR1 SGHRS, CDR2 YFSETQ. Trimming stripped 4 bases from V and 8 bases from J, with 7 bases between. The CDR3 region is CASSPSHEQFF. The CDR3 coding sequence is TGCGCCAGCAGCCCTTCCCATGAGCAGTTCTTC.

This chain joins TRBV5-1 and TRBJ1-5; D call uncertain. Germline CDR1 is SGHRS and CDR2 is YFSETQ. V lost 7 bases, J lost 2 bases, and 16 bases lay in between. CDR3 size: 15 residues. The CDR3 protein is CASAPGGVGNQPQHF. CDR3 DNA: TGCGCCAGCGCTCCCGGCGGAGTCGGCAATCAGCCCCAGCATTTT.

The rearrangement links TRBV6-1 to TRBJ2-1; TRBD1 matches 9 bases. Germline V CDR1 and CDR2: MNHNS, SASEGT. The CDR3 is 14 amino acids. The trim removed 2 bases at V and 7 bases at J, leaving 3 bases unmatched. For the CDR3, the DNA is TGTGCCAGCAGTGAATGGGACAGGGTAAATGAGCAGTTCTTC. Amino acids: CASSEWDRVNEQFF.

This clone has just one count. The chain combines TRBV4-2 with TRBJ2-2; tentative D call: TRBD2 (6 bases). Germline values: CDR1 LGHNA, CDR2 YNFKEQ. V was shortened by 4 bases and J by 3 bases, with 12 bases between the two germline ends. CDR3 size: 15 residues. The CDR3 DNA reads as TGTGCCAGCAGCCGAGGGACTTCCGACACCGGGGAGCTGTTTTTT. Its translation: CASSRGTSDTGELFF.

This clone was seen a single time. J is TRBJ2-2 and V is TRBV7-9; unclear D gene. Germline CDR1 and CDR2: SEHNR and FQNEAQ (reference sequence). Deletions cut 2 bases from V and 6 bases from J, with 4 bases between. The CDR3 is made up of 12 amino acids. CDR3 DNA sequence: TGTGCCAGCAGCTTAAGCCCCGGGGAGCTGTTTTTT. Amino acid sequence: CASSLSPGELFF.

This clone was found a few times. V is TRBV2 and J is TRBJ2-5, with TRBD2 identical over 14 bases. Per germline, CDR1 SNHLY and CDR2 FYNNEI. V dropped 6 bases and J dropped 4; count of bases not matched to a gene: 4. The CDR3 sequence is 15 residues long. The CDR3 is CASSKTSGRGETQYF. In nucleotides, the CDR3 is TGTGCCAGCAGCAAGACTAGCGGGAGGGGAGAGACCCAGTACTTC.

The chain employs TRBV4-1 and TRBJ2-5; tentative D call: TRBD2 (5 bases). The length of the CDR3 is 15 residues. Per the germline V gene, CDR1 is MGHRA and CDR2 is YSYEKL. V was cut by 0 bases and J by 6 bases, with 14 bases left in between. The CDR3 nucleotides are TGCGCCAGCAGCCAAGATATGGGGAGTATAAAGACCCAGTACTTC. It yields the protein CASSQDMGSIKTQYF.

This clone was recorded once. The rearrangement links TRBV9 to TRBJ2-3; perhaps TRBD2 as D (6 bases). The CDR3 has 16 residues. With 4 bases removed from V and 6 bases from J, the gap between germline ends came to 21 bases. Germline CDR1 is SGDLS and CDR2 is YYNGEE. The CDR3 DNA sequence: TGTGCCAGCAGCCCCAATTATGGGGGACTGTTGGATACGCAGTATTTT. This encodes CASSPNYGGLLDTQYF.

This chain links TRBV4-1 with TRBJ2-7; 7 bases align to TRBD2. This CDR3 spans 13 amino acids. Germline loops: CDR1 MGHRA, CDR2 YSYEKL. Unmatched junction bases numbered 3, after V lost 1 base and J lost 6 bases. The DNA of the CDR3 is TGCGCCAGCAGCCAAGGGGAGGGCCGCGAGCAGTACTTC. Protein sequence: CASSQGEGREQYF.

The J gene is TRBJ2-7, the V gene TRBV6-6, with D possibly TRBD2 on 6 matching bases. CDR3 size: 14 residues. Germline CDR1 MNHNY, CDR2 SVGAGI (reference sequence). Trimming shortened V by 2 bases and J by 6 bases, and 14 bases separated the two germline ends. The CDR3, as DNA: TGTGCCAGCAGTTACAAGGTCCACGGGGGCGAGCAGTACTTC. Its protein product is CASSYKVHGGEQYF.

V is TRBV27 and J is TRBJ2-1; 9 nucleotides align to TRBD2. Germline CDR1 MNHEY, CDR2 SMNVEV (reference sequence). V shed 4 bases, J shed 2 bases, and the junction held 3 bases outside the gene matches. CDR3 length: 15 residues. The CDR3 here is CASSYSGSPYNEQFF. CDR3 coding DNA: TGTGCCAGCAGTTATAGCGGGAGCCCCTACAATGAGCAGTTCTTC.

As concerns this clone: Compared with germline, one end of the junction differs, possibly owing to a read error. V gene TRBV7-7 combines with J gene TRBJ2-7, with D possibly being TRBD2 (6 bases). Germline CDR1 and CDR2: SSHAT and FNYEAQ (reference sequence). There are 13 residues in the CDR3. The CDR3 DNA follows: TGTGCTAGCAGCTTACTGCGGGAAGGGGAGCAGTACTTC. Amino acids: CASSLLREGEQYF.

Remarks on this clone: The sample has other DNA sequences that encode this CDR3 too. Here the CDR3 DNA reads TGTGCCAGCAGCACCGACAGATTGAACACTGAAGCTTTCTTT. Amino acids: CASSTDRLNTEAFF. The chain has TRBV2 and TRBJ1-1; a possible D gene is TRBD1 (5 bases). Germline lookup yields CDR1 SNHLY and CDR2 FYNNEI. The CDR3 contains 14 residues. Trimming took off 6 bases at V and 0 bases at J, with 11 bases between the two ends.

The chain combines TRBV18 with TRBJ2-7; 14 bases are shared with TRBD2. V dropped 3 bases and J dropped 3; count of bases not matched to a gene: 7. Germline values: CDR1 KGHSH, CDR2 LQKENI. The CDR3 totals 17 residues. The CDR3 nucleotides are TGTGCCAGCTCACCCCTCAGACTAGCGGGAGGGAGCTACGAGCAGTACTTC. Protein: CASSPLRLAGGSYEQYF.

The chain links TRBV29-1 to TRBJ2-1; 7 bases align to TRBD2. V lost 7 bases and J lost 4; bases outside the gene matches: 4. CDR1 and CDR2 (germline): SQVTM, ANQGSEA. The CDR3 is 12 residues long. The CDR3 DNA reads TGCAGCGGTCTAGCGGATTACAATGAGCAGTTCTTC. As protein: CSGLADYNEQFF.

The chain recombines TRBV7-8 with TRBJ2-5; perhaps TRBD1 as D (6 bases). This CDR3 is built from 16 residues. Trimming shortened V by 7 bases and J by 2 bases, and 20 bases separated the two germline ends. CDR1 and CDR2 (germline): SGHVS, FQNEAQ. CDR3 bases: TGTGCCAGCACGCATTATAGGGGGTGGGTTCAAGAGACCCAGTACTTC. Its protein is CASTHYRGWVQETQYF.

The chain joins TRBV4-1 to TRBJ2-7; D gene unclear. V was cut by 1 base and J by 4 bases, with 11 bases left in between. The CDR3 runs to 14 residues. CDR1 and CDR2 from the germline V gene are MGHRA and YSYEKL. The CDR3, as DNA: TGCGCCAGCAGCCAAGGAGCCCAATTATACGAGCAGTACTTC. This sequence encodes CASSQGAQLYEQYF.

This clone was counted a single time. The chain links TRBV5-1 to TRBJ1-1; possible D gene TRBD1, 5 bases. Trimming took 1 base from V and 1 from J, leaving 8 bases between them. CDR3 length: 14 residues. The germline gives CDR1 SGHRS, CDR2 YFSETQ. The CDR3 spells CASSLNRKNTEAFF. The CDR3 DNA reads TGCGCCAGCAGCTTGAACAGGAAGAACACTGAAGCTTTCTTT.

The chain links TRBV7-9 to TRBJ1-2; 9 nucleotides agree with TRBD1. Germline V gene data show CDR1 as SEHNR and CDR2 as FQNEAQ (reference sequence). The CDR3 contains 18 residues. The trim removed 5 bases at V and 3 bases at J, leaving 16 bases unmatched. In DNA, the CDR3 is TGTGCCAGCAGCCTAATCCGGGACAGGGTTAGACTCCACTATGGCTACACCTTC. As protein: CASSLIRDRVRLHYGYTF.

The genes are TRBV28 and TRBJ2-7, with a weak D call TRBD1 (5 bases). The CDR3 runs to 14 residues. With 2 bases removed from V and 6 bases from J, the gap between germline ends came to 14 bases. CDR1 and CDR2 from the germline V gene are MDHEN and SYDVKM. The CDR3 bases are TGTGCCAGCAGTTTAAGCAGGGCCCGCGGCGAGCAGTACTTC. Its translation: CASSLSRARGEQYF.

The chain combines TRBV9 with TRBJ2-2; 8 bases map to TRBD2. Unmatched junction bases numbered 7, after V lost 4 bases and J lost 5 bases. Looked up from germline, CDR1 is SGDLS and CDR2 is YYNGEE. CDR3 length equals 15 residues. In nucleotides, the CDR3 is TGTGCCAGCAGCATAGGGGCTAGCGGGACCGGGGAGCTGTTTTTT. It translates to CASSIGASGTGELFF. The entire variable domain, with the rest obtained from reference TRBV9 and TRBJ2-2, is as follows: DSGVTQTPKHLITATGQRVTLRCSPRSGDLSVYWYQQSLDQGLQFLIQYYNGEERAKGNILERFSAQQFPDLHSELNLSSLELGDSALYFCASSIGASGTGELFFGEGSRLTVL.

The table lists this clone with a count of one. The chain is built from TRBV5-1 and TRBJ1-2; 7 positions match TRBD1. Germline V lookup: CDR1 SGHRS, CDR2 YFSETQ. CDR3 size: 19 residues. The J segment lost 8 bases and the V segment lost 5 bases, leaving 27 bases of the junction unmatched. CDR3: CASRRFSGTANSTPRGYTF. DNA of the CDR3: TGCGCCAGCAGGAGATTTTCCGGGACAGCCAACTCGACACCTCGGGGCTACACCTTC. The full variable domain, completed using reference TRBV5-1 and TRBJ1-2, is KAGVTQTPRYLIKTRGQQVTLSCSPISGHRSVSWYQQTPGQGLQFLFEYFSETQRNKGNFPGRFSGRQFSNSRSEMNVSTLELGDSALYLCASRRFSGTANSTPRGYTFGSGTRLTVV.